Below are 7 T cell receptor beta chains sequenced from a single sample in a study of blood T cell repertoires in COVID-19. Clones were read by immunoSEQ multiplex PCR, and TCRdb kept only the in-frame ones, dropping some. The sample carries under 400,000 clones, more than 75% recorded once. Input material: PBMCs or T cells enriched from blood (not recorded which). Every receptor here comes from a man aged 35 to 55 in a cohort exposed to, infected with or recovered from COVID-19 (not recorded which).

This chain connects TRBV10-3 to TRBJ1-3; TRBD1 aligns across 7 bases. The CDR3 contains 14 residues. The germline gives CDR1 ENHRY, CDR2 SYGVKD. The V segment lost 4 bases and the J segment 2 bases; nucleotides outside the gene matches: 2. The CDR3: CAISAQGAGNTIYF. The CDR3 DNA reads TGTGCCATCAGTGCCCAGGGGGCTGGAAACACCATATATTTT.

With regard to this clone: A read error may produce the germline difference seen at one junction end. The chain employs TRBV9 and TRBJ2-3; 10 bases fit TRBD2. Germline V gene sequence: CDR1 SGDLS, CDR2 YYNGEE. The CDR3 length is 15 residues. DNA of the CDR3: TGTGCCAGCAGTGTAGCGGGAGGTAGAGCAGATACGCAGTATTTT. Protein sequence: CASSVAGGRADTQYF.

The rearrangement uses TRBV6-1 and TRBJ2-1, with TRBD2 matching over 15 bases. CDR3 size: 17 residues. Losses at the gene ends were 1 base for V and 7 bases for J; bases not matched to a gene: 5. Looked up from germline, CDR1 is MNHNS and CDR2 is SASEGT. CDR3 bases: TGTGCCAGCAGTGAAGTATACGGACTAGCGGGAGGGAATGAGCAGTTCTTC. This gives the protein CASSEVYGLAGGNEQFF.

The chain uses TRBV10-3 and TRBJ2-2; D perhaps matches TRBD1 (6 bases). Trimming removed 2 bases from V and 5 bases from J, with 12 bases in between. Germline V gives CDR1 ENHRY, CDR2 SYGVKD. CDR3 size: 15 residues. CDR3 nucleotide sequence: TGTGCCATCAGTGAGGGGGGCCTCAGGACCGGGGAGCTGTTTTTT. Its translation: CAISEGGLRTGELFF.

The CDR3 coding sequence is TGTGCCAGCACCCCGGGACAGGGCGATCAGCCCCAGCATTTT. The encoded protein is CASTPGQGDQPQHF. The chain joins TRBV28 to TRBJ1-5; 9 bases line up with TRBD1. Trimming at V came to 7 bases and at J to 5 bases, leaving 6 bases not matched to a gene. The CDR3 length is 14 residues. Germline V gene data show CDR1 as MDHEN and CDR2 as SYDVKM.

The V gene is TRBV29-1, the J gene TRBJ2-1; 8 nucleotides align to TRBD2. The CDR3 contains 14 residues. Germline V lookup: CDR1 SQVTM, CDR2 ANQGSEA. Losses at the gene ends were 8 bases for V and 6 bases for J; bases not matched to a gene: 12. CDR3 region: CSMEGGLGSNEQFF. CDR3 nucleotide sequence: TGCAGCATGGAAGGGGGACTAGGATCCAATGAGCAGTTCTTC.

The chain couples TRBV19 to TRBJ2-2, with TRBD2 as a possible D gene (7 bases). Trimming cost V 3 bases and J 0 bases, with 17 bases left between them. Germline-derived CDR1 and CDR2 are LNHDA and SQIVND (reference sequence). The CDR3 is made up of 18 amino acids. CDR3 residues: CASSIGPAGHANTGELFF. CDR3 coding DNA: TGTGCCAGTAGTATCGGTCCAGCGGGACACGCGAACACCGGGGAGCTGTTTTTT.